Shown below are 22 T cell receptor beta chains from a single sample sequenced in a study of T-cell reconstitution after alpha-beta-depleted transplantation in children. TCRbeta library construction was performed incorporating unique molecular identifiers. From the PCR reads, TCRdb called clonotypes with MiXCR, one entry per CDR3 protein. Of about 980,000 distinct CDR3 sequences listed, about 30% were seen once; the top ten hold roughly 28%. The starting material was PBMCs, mostly from graft donor cells, obtained 360 days after TCRalphabeta/CD19-depleted stem cell transplant. These receptor sequences come from a boy less than two years old who had a stem cell transplant for SCID, so the T cells may come from the graft donor.

This clonotype was recorded many times. The chain links TRBV2 to TRBJ2-7; the D call may be TRBD1 or TRBD2 (6 bases each). CDR3 length: 13 residues. Per the germline V gene, CDR1 is SNHLY and CDR2 is FYNNEI. Trimming removed 7 bases at V and 7 bases at J, with 17 bases between. CDR3 loop: CASTIGGGGEQYF. The DNA of the CDR3 is TGTGCCAGCACAATCGGTGGAGGGGGAGAGCAGTACTTC.

This clonotype was observed a handful of times. The rearrangement joins TRBV6-2 or TRBV6-3 to TRBJ2-2, with 10 bases identical to TRBD1. Germline V gene lookup returns CDR1 MNHEY and CDR2 SVGEGT. The CDR3 loop spans 20 amino acids. V lost 6 bases to trimming and J lost 3 bases; unmatched junction nucleotides: 19. The CDR3 loop reads CASRIKPKTPTGGDTGELFF. CDR3 DNA: TGTGCCAGCAGGATCAAACCAAAAACTCCGACAGGGGGCGACACCGGGGAGCTGTTTTTT.

The chain is built from TRBV12-3 or TRBV12-4 and TRBJ1-1, with TRBD1 as a possible D gene (6 bases). This CDR3 has 13 amino acids. Trimming cost V 6 bases and J 4 bases, with 12 bases left between them. CDR3 coding DNA: TGTGCCAGCAGGCAACAGGGTCTCACTGAAGCTTTCTTT. This sequence encodes CASRQQGLTEAFF.

The J gene is TRBJ1-2, the V gene TRBV6-1; D call uncertain. V gave up 6 bases and J gave up 2 bases, with 16 bases separating them. This CDR3 is 15 amino acids long. CDR1 and CDR2 (germline): MNHNS, SASEGT. The CDR3 bases are TGTGCCAGCAGCCACCGCGCGGGTGAAAACTATGGCTACACCTTC. Translation gives CASSHRAGENYGYTF.

The V gene is TRBV6-5, the J gene TRBJ2-3; 8 bases are a match to TRBD2. The V gene end was trimmed by 2 bases and the J gene end by 4 bases; junction bases not matched to a gene: 14. This CDR3 comprises 18 residues. The germline gives CDR1 MNHEY, CDR2 SVGAGI. The CDR3 sequence: CASSYKFIAGQYPDTQYF. The CDR3 coding sequence is TGTGCCAGCAGTTACAAATTCATAGCGGGGCAATATCCAGATACGCAGTATTTT.

This clonotype was picked up a small number of times. The chain combines TRBV4-1 with TRBJ1-1; D gene ambiguous. Trimming shortened V by 0 bases and J by 1 base, and 12 bases separated the two germline ends. CDR1 and CDR2 from the germline V gene are MGHRA and YSYEKL. This CDR3 has 16 residues. For the CDR3, the DNA is TGCGCCAGCAGCCAAGAGGCGGGGAAGGGGAACACTGAAGCTTTCTTT. This encodes CASSQEAGKGNTEAFF.

This clonotype was found a few times. V usage is TRBV20-1 and J usage is TRBJ2-2; D could derive from TRBD1 or TRBD2 (5 bases each). V lost 4 bases to trimming and J lost 5 bases, with 11 bases between them. This CDR3 has 13 residues. Germline V gene lookup returns CDR1 DFQATT and CDR2 SNEGSKA (reference sequence). The CDR3 DNA sequence: TGCAGTGCTATCCTTGGGGGTACCGGGGAGCTGTTTTTT. This translates into CSAILGGTGELFF.

In its sample, this clonotype was seen a few times. The CDR3 is CASSPTDTYEQYF. CDR3 DNA sequence: TGTGCCAGCTCACCGACGGATACCTACGAGCAGTACTTC. The chain uses TRBV18 and TRBJ2-7; D is unresolved. The CDR3 runs to 13 residues. V was trimmed by 3 bases and J by 2 bases, leaving 8 bases between them. Germline CDR1 is KGHSH and CDR2 is LQKENI.

Only a few counts were recorded for this clonotype. The conserved phenylalanine or tryptophan is not found at the CDR3 terminus, so this likely reflects a read error. It is unclear where the CDR3 begins or ends on the DNA, so no DNA is shown, and the CDR3 is as TCRdb lists it. This chain connects TRBV6-5 to TRBJ1-1. Germline-derived CDR1 and CDR2 are MNHEY and SVGAGI. The CDR3 length equals 9 residues, ends included. The CDR3 spells CASSPGGNL.

This sequence joins TRBV7-3 and TRBJ2-1, with 8 bases identical to TRBD2. The CDR3 totals 17 residues. The junction had 9 bases not matched to a gene; V was cut back by 5 bases and J by 0 bases. CDR1 is SGHTA, CDR2 FQGTGA, per germline. The CDR3 spells CASSLEAGVPSYNEQFF. CDR3 bases: TGTGCCAGCAGCCTAGAAGCGGGGGTCCCCTCCTACAATGAGCAGTTCTTC.

This clonotype came up a few times. The rearrangement uses TRBV28 and TRBJ2-3; 12 bases map to TRBD2. The V gene's germline CDR1 is MDHEN and CDR2 SYDVKM. There are 17 residues in the CDR3. Unmatched junction bases numbered 11, after V lost 5 bases and J lost 5 bases. The CDR3 spells CASSTPRTSGVGDTQYF. In nucleotides, the CDR3 is TGTGCCAGCAGTACACCCCGGACTAGCGGGGTAGGAGATACGCAGTATTTT.

V usage is TRBV19 and J usage is TRBJ1-1, with D tentatively TRBD1 (5 bases). Trimming pared 9 bases from V and 2 bases from J, leaving 19 bases between. This CDR3 comprises 15 residues. CDR1 and CDR2 (germline): LNHDA, SQIVND (reference sequence). The CDR3 region is CASRGGSLLNTEAFF. The CDR3, as DNA: TGTGCCAGCCGCGGGGGGTCCTTGTTAAACACTGAAGCTTTCTTT.

This clonotype appeared a few times. The CDR3 loop is CASSSDPDWTGNTIYF. CDR3 DNA: TGTGCCAGCAGTTCAGACCCGGACTGGACTGGAAACACCATATATTTT. The V call is TRBV12-3 or TRBV12-4, the J call TRBJ1-3, with D unclear. CDR3 length: 16 amino acids. Trimming pared 4 bases from V and 2 bases from J, leaving 15 bases between.

The chain joins TRBV4-1 to TRBJ2-7, with 7 bases matching TRBD1. There are 17 residues in the CDR3. In germline, CDR1 is MGHRA, CDR2 YSYEKL. V dropped 0 bases and J dropped 2; count of bases not matched to a gene: 10. The CDR3 nucleotides are TGCGCCAGCAGCCAAGAGGACAGGTCTAGGATGGCCTACGAGCAGTACTTC. Translating gives CASSQEDRSRMAYEQYF.

This clonotype appeared many times. This rearrangement joins TRBV12-3 or TRBV12-4 to TRBJ2-3; D remains unclear. The CDR3 covers 13 residues. Trimming pared 6 bases from V and 0 bases from J, leaving 7 bases between. The CDR3 spells CASSLQSTDTQYF. DNA of the CDR3: TGTGCCAGCAGCTTACAAAGCACAGATACGCAGTATTTT.

This sequence joins TRBV12-3 or TRBV12-4 and TRBJ1-1, with D possibly being TRBD1 (5 bases). This CDR3 comprises 16 residues. V lost 2 bases, J lost 1 base, and 14 bases lay in between. The CDR3 bases are TGTGCCAGCAGTTTAATGGGGGGGGTGGCGAACACTGAAGCTTTCTTT. Translated: CASSLMGGVANTEAFF.

The chain joins TRBV5-1 to TRBJ2-7; no clear D gene. Germline loops: CDR1 SGHRS, CDR2 YFSETQ. The V gene lost 0 bases and the J gene lost 2 bases, with 9 bases spanning the gap. There are 14 residues in the CDR3. The CDR3 DNA reads TGCGCCAGCAGCTTGGGCAAGCCCACCTACGAGCAGTACTTC. This codes for CASSLGKPTYEQYF. Looking up the rest from reference TRBV5-1 and TRBJ2-7 gives the full variable domain: KAGVTQTPRYLIKTRGQQVTLSCSPISGHRSVSWYQQTPGQGLQFLFEYFSETQRNKGNFPGRFSGRQFSNSRSEMNVSTLELGDSALYLCASSLGKPTYEQYFGPGTRLTVT.

J is TRBJ2-7 and V is TRBV20-1; 11 bases fit TRBD2. V shed 4 bases, J shed 3 bases, and the junction held 5 bases outside the gene matches. The germline V gene encodes CDR1 DFQATT and CDR2 SNEGSKA (reference sequence). The CDR3 is 14 amino acids. CDR3 amino acids: CSATTSGGNYEQYF. CDR3 coding DNA: TGCAGTGCTACTACTAGCGGGGGCAACTACGAGCAGTACTTC.

This clonotype was observed a few times. The chain recombines TRBV6-5 with TRBJ1-4; possibly TRBD1 for D (5 bases). CDR1 is MNHEY and CDR2 is SVGAGI in the germline V gene. Trimming removed 0 bases at V and 0 bases at J, with 11 bases between. The CDR3 contains 17 residues. The CDR3 DNA sequence: TGTGCCAGCAGTTACTCCAAATTGGGGGCAACTAATGAAAAACTGTTTTTT. Translating gives CASSYSKLGATNEKLFF.

This clonotype was observed a handful of times. The chain is built from TRBV4-1 and TRBJ2-2; D may be TRBD1 (5 bases). V was trimmed by 2 bases and J by 6 bases, leaving 13 bases between them. The length of the CDR3 is 15 residues. Germline V gene data show CDR1 as MGHRA and CDR2 as YSYEKL. CDR3 DNA: TGCGCCAGCAGCCAATCCCCCCAGGGATCCGGGGAGCTGTTTTTT. Residues: CASSQSPQGSGELFF.

This clonotype showed up just a few times. This sequence joins TRBV11-1 and TRBJ1-1, with a possible D match to TRBD1 (6 bases). V dropped 4 bases and J dropped 5 bases, with 14 bases sitting between them. Germline V gene sequence: CDR1 SGHAT, CDR2 FQDESV (reference sequence). The CDR3 loop spans 14 amino acids. The CDR3 region has the DNA TGTGCCAGCAGCTCTGACAGGTCAATGACTGAAGCTTTCTTT. Residues: CASSSDRSMTEAFF.

This clonotype was observed a handful of times. The chain is built from TRBV5-1 and TRBJ1-5; TRBD1 aligns across 9 bases. Germline CDR1 reads SGHRS; CDR2 reads YFSETQ. The CDR3 runs 15 residues. With V trimmed by 4 bases and J by 1 base, 3 bases remained unmatched. This CDR3 reads CASSHGTGSNQPQHF. For the CDR3, the DNA is TGCGCCAGCAGCCACGGGACAGGGAGCAATCAGCCCCAGCATTTT.